This TCR beta chain comes out of a study of identical twins. Whole-study findings and limits: Zero-insertion analyses could be partly confounded by invariant MAIT and iNKT cells.

Germline V CDR1 and CDR2: LNHDA, SQIVND (reference sequence). V was pared by 10 bases and J by 4 bases, with 15 bases between. CDR3 length: 13 residues. TCRdb ran MiXCR on the 5' RACE reads and lists one entry per CDR3 protein. The sample has about 530,000 distinct CDR3 sequences; around 15% are singletons. This clonotype turned up a few times. The antigen is unknown. These data were likewise used in another study, on yellow fever vaccine responses in identical twins.

This receptor was obtained from a woman between 18 and 29 years old in good health. V gene TRBV19 combines with J gene TRBJ2-3; D possibly corresponds to TRBD1 (5 bases). Sequencing was done on a sample of CD4+ T cells sorted from blood. CDR3 sequence reads: CATRARSADTQYF. The DNA for the CDR3 is TGTGCCACCAGGGCGAGGTCGGCAGATACGCAGTATTTT.